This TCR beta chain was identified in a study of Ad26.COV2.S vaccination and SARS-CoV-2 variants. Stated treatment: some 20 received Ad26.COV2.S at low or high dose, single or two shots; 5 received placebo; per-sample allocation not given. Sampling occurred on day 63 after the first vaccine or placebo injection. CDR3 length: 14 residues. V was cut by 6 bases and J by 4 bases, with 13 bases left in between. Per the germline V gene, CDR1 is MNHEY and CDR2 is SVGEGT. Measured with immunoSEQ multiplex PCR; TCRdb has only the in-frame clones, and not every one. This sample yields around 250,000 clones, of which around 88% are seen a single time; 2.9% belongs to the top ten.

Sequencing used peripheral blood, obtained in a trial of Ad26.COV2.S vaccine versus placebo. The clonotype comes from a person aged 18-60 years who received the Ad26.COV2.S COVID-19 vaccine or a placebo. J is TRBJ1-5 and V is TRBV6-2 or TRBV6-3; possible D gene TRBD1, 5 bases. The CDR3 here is CASSTRQKNQPQHF. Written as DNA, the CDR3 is TGTGCCAGCAGCACCCGACAGAAGAATCAGCCCCAGCATTTT.